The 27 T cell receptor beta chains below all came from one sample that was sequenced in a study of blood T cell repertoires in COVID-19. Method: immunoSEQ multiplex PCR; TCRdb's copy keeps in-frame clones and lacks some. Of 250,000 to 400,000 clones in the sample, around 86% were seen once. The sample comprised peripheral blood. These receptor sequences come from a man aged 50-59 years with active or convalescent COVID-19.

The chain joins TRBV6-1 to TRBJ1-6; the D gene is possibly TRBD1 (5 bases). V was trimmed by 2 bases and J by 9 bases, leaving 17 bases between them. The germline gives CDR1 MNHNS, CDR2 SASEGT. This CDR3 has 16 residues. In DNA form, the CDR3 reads TGTGCCAGCAGTGAATTCGTCGGGCAGGGTAGTTCACCCCTCCACTTT. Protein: CASSEFVGQGSSPLHF.

The CDR3 spells CASSVRGSDSPLHF. Written as DNA, the CDR3 is TGTGCCAGCAGCGTAAGAGGTTCGGATTCACCCCTCCACTTT. The chain has TRBV9 and TRBJ1-6; D gene ambiguous. The V end was cut by 1 base, the J end by 8 bases, with 10 bases between. The CDR3 totals 14 residues. Germline V gene lookup returns CDR1 SGDLS and CDR2 YYNGEE. Together with reference TRBV9 and TRBJ1-6, the CDR3 gives the full variable domain: DSGVTQTPKHLITATGQRVTLRCSPRSGDLSVYWYQQSLDQGLQFLIQYYNGEERAKGNILERFSAQQFPDLHSELNLSSLELGDSALYFCASSVRGSDSPLHFGNGTRLTVT.

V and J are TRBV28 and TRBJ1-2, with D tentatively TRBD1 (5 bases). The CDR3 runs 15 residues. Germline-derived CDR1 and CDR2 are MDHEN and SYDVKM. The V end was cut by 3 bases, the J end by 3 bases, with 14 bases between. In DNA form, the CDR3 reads TGTGCCAGCAGTTTGAGCCCCGACAGCTACTATGGCTACACCTTC. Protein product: CASSLSPDSYYGYTF.

This CDR3 is CASSFSGDRGNYGYTF. The CDR3 DNA reads TGTGCCAGCAGCTTTAGTGGGGACAGGGGGAACTATGGCTACACCTTC. The chain joins TRBV11-2 to TRBJ1-2, with 11 bases that match TRBD1. Trimming at V came to 3 bases and at J to 2 bases, leaving 5 bases not matched to a gene. The germline V gene encodes CDR1 SGHAT and CDR2 FQNNGV. The length of the CDR3 is 16 residues. Looking up the rest from reference TRBV11-2 and TRBJ1-2 gives the full variable domain: EAGVAQSPRYKIIEKRQSVAFWCNPISGHATLYWYQQILGQGPKLLIQFQNNGVVDDSQLPKDRFSAERLKGVDSTLKIQPAKLEDSAVYLCASSFSGDRGNYGYTFGSGTRLTVV.

The chain's CDR3 is CASSEVNTEAFF. Written as DNA, the CDR3 is TGTGCCAGTAGTGAGGTTAACACTGAAGCTTTCTTT. The rearrangement links TRBV19 to TRBJ1-1, with no clear D. The length of the CDR3 is 12 residues. V lost 5 bases and J 2 bases, leaving 6 bases between the germline ends. Germline values: CDR1 LNHDA, CDR2 SQIVND (reference sequence).

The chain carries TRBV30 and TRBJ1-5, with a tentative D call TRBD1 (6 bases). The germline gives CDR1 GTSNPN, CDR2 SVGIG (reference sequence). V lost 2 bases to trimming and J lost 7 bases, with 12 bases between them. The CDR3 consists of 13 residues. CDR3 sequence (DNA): TGTGCCTGGAGTCTACAGGGTCGGCAGCCCCAGCATTTT. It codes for CAWSLQGRQPQHF.

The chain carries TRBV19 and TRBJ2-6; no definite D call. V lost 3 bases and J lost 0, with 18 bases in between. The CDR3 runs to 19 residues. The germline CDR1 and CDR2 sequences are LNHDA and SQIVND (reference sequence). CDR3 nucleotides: TGTGCCAGTAGTATTTGGTTTGAAGAGGCAACCTCTGGGGCCAACGTCCTGACTTTC. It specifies CASSIWFEEATSGANVLTF. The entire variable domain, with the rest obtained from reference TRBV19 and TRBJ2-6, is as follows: DGGITQSPKYLFRKEGQNVTLSCEQNLNHDAMYWYRQDPGQGLRLIYYSQIVNDFQKGDIAEGYSVSREKKESFPLTVTSAQKNPTAFYLCASSIWFEEATSGANVLTFGAGSRLTVL.

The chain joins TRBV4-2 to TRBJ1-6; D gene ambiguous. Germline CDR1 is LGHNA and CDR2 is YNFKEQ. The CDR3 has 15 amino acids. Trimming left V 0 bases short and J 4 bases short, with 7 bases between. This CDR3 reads CASSQDRTYNSPLHF. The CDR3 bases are TGTGCCAGCAGCCAAGATCGAACATATAATTCACCCCTCCACTTT.

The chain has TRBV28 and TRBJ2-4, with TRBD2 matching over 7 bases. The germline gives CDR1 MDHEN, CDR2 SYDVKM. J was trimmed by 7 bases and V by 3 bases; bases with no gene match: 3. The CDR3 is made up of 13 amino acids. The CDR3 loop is CASSFAGVNIQYF. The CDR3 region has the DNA TGTGCCAGCAGTTTTGCGGGAGTGAACATTCAGTACTTC.

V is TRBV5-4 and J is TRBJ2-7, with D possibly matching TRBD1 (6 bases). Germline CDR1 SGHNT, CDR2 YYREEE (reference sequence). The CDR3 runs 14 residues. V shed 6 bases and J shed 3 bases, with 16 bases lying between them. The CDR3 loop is CASKLGGGNYEQYF. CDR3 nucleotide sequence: TGTGCCAGCAAGCTTGGGGGCGGCAACTACGAGCAGTACTTC.

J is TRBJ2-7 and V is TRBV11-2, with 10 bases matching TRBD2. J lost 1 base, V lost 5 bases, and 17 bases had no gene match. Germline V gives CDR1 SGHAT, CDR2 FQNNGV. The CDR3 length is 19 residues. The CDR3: CASSPLIIPPSGGSYEQYF. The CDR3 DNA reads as TGTGCCAGCAGCCCACTTATAATTCCCCCTAGCGGGGGATCCTACGAGCAGTACTTC.

The CDR3 nucleotides are TGTGCCAGCAGCCCCCGGGACAACGTTAACTATGGCTACACCTTC. It translates to CASSPRDNVNYGYTF. The rearrangement joins TRBV9 to TRBJ1-2, with a weak D call TRBD1 (6 bases). CDR1 and CDR2 from the germline V gene are SGDLS and YYNGEE. The CDR3 spans 15 residues. V gave up 4 bases and J gave up 1 base, with 14 bases separating them.

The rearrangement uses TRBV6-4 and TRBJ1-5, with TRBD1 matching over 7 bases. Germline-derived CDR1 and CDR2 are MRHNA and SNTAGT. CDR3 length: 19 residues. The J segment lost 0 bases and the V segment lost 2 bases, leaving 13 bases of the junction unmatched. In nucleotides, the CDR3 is TGTGCCAGCAGTGACCTGACAGGGTCGGGCTCTTATAGCAATCAGCCCCAGCATTTT. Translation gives CASSDLTGSGSYSNQPQHF.

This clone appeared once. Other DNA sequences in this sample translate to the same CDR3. The CDR3 sequence is CASSLGRGQPQHF. DNA of the CDR3: TGTGCCAGCAGCTTAGGTCGGGGACAGCCCCAGCATTTT. The gene calls are TRBV11-2 and TRBJ1-5; D ambiguous. The CDR3 totals 13 residues. Per the germline V gene, CDR1 is SGHAT and CDR2 is FQNNGV. Trimming pared 1 base from V and 7 bases from J, leaving 8 bases between.

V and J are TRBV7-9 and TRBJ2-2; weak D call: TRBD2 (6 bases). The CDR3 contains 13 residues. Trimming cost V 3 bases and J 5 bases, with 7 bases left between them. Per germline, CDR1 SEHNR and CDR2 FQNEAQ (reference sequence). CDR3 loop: CASSFGRTGELFF. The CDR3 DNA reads TGTGCCAGCAGCTTTGGGAGGACCGGGGAGCTGTTTTTT.

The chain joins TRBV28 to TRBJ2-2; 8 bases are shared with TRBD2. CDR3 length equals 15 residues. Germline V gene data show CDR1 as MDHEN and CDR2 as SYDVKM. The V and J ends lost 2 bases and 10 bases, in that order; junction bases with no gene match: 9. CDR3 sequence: CASSLISAGGLELFF. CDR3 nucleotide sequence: TGTGCCAGCAGTTTAATATCCGCGGGGGGCCTGGAGCTGTTTTTT.

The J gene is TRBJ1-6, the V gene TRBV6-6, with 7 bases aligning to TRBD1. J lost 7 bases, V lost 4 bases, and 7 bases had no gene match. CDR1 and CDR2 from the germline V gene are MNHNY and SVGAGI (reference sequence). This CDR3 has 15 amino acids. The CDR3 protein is CASSFTQGQNSPLHF. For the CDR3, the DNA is TGTGCCAGCAGTTTTACACAGGGGCAAAATTCACCCCTCCACTTT.

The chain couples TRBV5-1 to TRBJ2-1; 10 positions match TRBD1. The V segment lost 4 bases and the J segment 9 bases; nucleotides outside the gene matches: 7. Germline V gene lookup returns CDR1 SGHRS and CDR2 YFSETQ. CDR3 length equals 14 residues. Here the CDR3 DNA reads TGCGCCAGCAGCCCGGGACAGGGGTTGGGTGAGCAGTTCTTC. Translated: CASSPGQGLGEQFF. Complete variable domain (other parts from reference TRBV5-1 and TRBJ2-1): KAGVTQTPRYLIKTRGQQVTLSCSPISGHRSVSWYQQTPGQGLQFLFEYFSETQRNKGNFPGRFSGRQFSNSRSEMNVSTLELGDSALYLCASSPGQGLGEQFFGPGTRLTVL.

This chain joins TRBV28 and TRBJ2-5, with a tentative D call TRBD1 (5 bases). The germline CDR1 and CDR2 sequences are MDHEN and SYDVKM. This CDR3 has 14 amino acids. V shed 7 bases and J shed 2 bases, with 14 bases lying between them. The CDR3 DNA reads TGTGCCAGCAAGATAGGGGCCTCTCAAGAGACCCAGTACTTC. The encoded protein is CASKIGASQETQYF. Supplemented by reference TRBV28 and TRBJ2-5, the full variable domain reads DVKVTQSSRYLVKRTGEKVFLECVQDMDHENMFWYRQDPGLGLRLIYFSYDVKMKEKGDIPEGYSVSREKKERFSLILESASTNQTSMYLCASKIGASQETQYFGPGTRLLVL.

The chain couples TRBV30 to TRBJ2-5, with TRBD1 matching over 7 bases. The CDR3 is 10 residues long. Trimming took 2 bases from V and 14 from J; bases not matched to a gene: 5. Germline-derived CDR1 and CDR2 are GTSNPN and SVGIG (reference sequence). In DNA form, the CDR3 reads TGTGCCTGGAGTTTTGGGACAGAATACTTC. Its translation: CAWSFGTEYF.

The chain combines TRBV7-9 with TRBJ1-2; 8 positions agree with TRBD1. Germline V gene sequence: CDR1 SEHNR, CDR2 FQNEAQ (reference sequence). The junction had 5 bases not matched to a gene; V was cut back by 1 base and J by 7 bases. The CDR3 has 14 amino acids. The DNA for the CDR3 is TGTGCCAGCAGCTTAGGGTCCGACAGGGGTGGCTACACCTTC. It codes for CASSLGSDRGGYTF.

CDR3: CASSIHRDRANEQFF. CDR3 bases: TGTGCCAGCTCAATTCACCGGGACAGGGCCAATGAGCAGTTCTTC. V gene TRBV18 combines with J gene TRBJ2-1; 9 positions agree with TRBD1. V was clipped by 5 bases and J by 6 bases; unmatched bases: 8. Germline lookup yields CDR1 KGHSH and CDR2 LQKENI. The CDR3 covers 15 residues.

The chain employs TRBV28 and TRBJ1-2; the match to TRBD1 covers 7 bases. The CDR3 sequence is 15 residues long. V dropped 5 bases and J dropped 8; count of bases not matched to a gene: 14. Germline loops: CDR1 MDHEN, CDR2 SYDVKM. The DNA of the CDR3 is TGTGCCAGCAGTACCGACAGGGCTACCCCCTTGGGCTACACCTTC. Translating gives CASSTDRATPLGYTF.

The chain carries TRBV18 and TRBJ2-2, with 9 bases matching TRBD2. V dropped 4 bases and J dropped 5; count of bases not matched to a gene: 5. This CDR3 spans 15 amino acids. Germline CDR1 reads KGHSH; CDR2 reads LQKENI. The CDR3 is CASSLSGRSTGELFF. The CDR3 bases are TGTGCCAGCTCACTTAGCGGGAGATCGACCGGGGAGCTGTTTTTT.

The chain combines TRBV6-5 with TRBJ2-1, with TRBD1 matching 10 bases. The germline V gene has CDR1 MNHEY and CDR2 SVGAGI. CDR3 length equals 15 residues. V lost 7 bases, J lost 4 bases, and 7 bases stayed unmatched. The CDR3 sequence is CASMDPGQGYNEQFF. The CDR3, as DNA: TGTGCCAGCATGGATCCGGGACAGGGGTACAATGAGCAGTTCTTC.

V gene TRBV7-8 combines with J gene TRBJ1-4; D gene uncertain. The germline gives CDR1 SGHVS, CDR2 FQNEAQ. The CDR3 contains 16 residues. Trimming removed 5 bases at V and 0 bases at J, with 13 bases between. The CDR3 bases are TGTGCCAGCAGCCCAGCGGCCGGGACAACTAATGAAAAACTGTTTTTT. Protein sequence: CASSPAAGTTNEKLFF.

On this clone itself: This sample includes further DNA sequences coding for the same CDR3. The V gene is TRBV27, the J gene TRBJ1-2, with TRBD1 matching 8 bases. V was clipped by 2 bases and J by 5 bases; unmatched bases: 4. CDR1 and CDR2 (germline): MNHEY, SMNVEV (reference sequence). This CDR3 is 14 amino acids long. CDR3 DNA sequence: TGTGCCAGCAGTTTAACAGGGGGAGGATATGGCTACACCTTC. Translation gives CASSLTGGGYGYTF.